The present TCR beta chain was sequenced within a study of blood T cells in healthy people across ages. The length of the CDR3 is 13 residues. The germline V gene encodes CDR1 SQVTM and CDR2 ANQGSEA. V shed 4 bases, J shed 3 bases, and the junction held 6 bases outside the gene matches. The people who gave samples were healthy Caucasians from Russia, aged roughly 6 to 95. The second PCR ran roughly 6 to 12 cycles with a sample-barcoded 5' primer and J-beta primers. One entry per CDR3 protein results from TCRdb running MiXCR on the 5' RACE reads. Here the sample spans 540,000 or so distinct CDR3 sequences, 25% to 30% being singletons. Broader study findings: Strong correlation was found linking TCR beta diversity to naive T cell percentage.

This clonotype was counted ten times or more. What it recognizes is unknown. The sequenced sample was blood. This sequence was found in an older woman in good health. This chain joins TRBV29-1 and TRBJ2-7, with 7 nucleotides matching TRBD1. In nucleotides, the CDR3 is TGCAGCGTTGGGAGACAGGGTTTCTACGAGCAGTACTTC. Residues: CSVGRQGFYEQYF.